Described below is a single TCR beta chain sequence and its context. The antigen remains unidentified. Memory CD4+ T cells were sorted as CD4+CD45RO+CD25- cells. Semi-nested PCR with Nested Universal Primer A followed constant-region reverse priming of full-length variable regions. Each CDR3 protein gets one entry after TCRdb re-called the 5' RACE reads with MiXCR. The sample lists around 37,000 distinct CDR3 sequences; less than 35% were seen once. Whole-study findings and limits: Larger-cohort validation covered only one TCR beta V-J rearrangement. Tumor Treg TCRs overlapped most with tumor naive CD4+ cells.

CDR1 and CDR2 (germline): MGHRA, YSYEKL. There are 14 residues in the CDR3. Trimming took off 6 bases at V and 2 bases at J, with 14 bases between the two ends. The V call is TRBV4-1, the J call TRBJ2-7; tentatively, D is TRBD1 or TRBD2 (5 bases each). The receptor's source is a female donor with breast cancer. Input material: memory CD4+ T cells sorted from a lymph node. Subset described: memory CD4+ T cells, CD4+CD45RO+CD25-. The CDR3 loop is CASRKVEGTYEQYF. CDR3 DNA sequence: TGCGCCAGCAGGAAAGTAGAGGGGACCTACGAGCAGTACTTC.